A single sample gave rise to the 14 T cell receptor beta chains below, sequenced in a study of T cells in Graves' hyperthyroidism and ophthalmopathy. TCR beta CDR3 sequences were amplified from RNA transcripts. Using the HTBI primer set, a first-round RT-PCR was run on the TCR CDR3. TCRdb fed the multiplex PCR reads into MiXCR, producing one record per CDR3 protein. The table has some 690,000 distinct CDR3 sequences, 15% to 20% seen once. The sample consisted of blood. These receptors were collected from a man aged 50 or older with Graves' hyperthyroidism.

This clonotype has ten or more counts. This chain connects TRBV7-2 to TRBJ1-4, with D uncertain. CDR3 size: 14 residues. V lost 5 bases, J lost 0 bases, and 7 bases lay in between. CDR1 and CDR2 from the germline V gene are SGHTA and FQGNSA. CDR3 DNA: TGTGCCAGCAGCCCCACCGCAACTAATGAAAAACTGTTTTTT. Residues: CASSPTATNEKLFF.

The table lists this clonotype with a few counts. V is TRBV12-5 and J is TRBJ1-2; 9 bases match TRBD1. Germline CDR1 reads LGHNT; CDR2 reads FRNRAP. The CDR3 contains 14 residues. The V segment lost 6 bases and the J segment 7 bases; nucleotides outside the gene matches: 9. CDR3 coding DNA: TGTGCTAGTGGCGACCCGGGACAGGGTCTTGGCTACACCTTC. Its protein product is CASGDPGQGLGYTF.

This clonotype appeared a few times. The V call is TRBV6-5, the J call TRBJ2-7; 7 nucleotides match TRBD1. The germline gives CDR1 MNHEY, CDR2 SVGAGI. Losses at the gene ends were 1 base for V and 0 bases for J; bases not matched to a gene: 3. This CDR3 contains 15 residues. The CDR3: CASSYWGQFSYEQYF. Written as DNA, the CDR3 is TGTGCCAGCAGTTACTGGGGACAGTTCTCCTACGAGCAGTACTTC.

The CDR3 nucleotides read TGTGCCAGCTCACCGCAGGAGTCTAGCACAGATACGCAGTATTTT. Translated, it gives CASSPQESSTDTQYF. J is TRBJ2-3 and V is TRBV18; no firm D call. V lost 3 bases and J lost 0, with 10 bases in between. The CDR3 covers 15 residues. From germline, CDR1 is KGHSH and CDR2 LQKENI.

J is TRBJ1-4 and V is TRBV5-1; 8 bases line up with TRBD1. The CDR3 runs 14 residues. Losses at the gene ends were 4 bases for V and 9 bases for J; bases not matched to a gene: 8. The germline V gene has CDR1 SGHRS and CDR2 YFSETQ. The CDR3 region has the DNA TGCGCCAGCAGCGCCGGACAGGGAATGAAAAAACTGTTTTTT. Protein product: CASSAGQGMKKLFF.

This clonotype was observed many times. J is TRBJ2-1 and V is TRBV7-9; 7 positions match TRBD1. The CDR3 is made up of 12 amino acids. The germline CDR1 and CDR2 sequences are SEHNR and FQNEAQ (reference sequence). The J segment lost 10 bases and the V segment lost 5 bases, leaving 5 bases of the junction unmatched. CDR3 amino acids: CASSLTDREQFF. The CDR3 DNA follows: TGTGCCAGCAGCCTGACGGACAGGGAGCAGTTCTTC.

This clonotype was observed at least ten times. The chain carries TRBV30 and TRBJ1-1; D is undetermined. The CDR3 spans 14 residues. V was shortened by 2 bases and J by 6 bases, with 16 bases between the two germline ends. The germline V gene encodes CDR1 GTSNPN and CDR2 SVGIG (reference sequence). The DNA of the CDR3 is TGTGCCTGGAGTCGGACCGATCATCGGGCTGAAGCTTTCTTT. This codes for CAWSRTDHRAEAFF. The whole variable domain, filled in from reference TRBV30 and TRBJ1-1, reads SQTIHQWPATLVQPVGSPLSLECTVEGTSNPNLYWYRQAAGRGLQLLFYSVGIGQISSEVPQNLSASRPQDRQFILSSKKLLLSDSGFYLCAWSRTDHRAEAFFGQGTRLTVV.

Ten or more counts support this clonotype. The CDR3 reads CASSRFLIPSYTF. In nucleotides, the CDR3 is TGTGCCAGCAGCCGCTTCCTTATCCCCAGCTACACCTTC. V usage is TRBV12-3 or TRBV12-4 and J usage is TRBJ1-2; unclear D gene. The V end lost 6 bases, the J end lost 9 bases, and 17 bases lay between the germline ends. The CDR3 is made up of 13 amino acids.

This clonotype came up many times. The J gene is TRBJ1-1, the V gene TRBV7-9, with no clear D. The CDR3 has 12 amino acids. CDR1 is SEHNR and CDR2 is FQNEAQ in the germline V gene (reference sequence). Trimming took off 4 bases at V and 6 bases at J, with 9 bases between the two ends. This chain's CDR3 is CASSSDIPEAFF. The CDR3 coding sequence is TGTGCCAGCAGCTCTGACATCCCTGAAGCTTTCTTT.

This clonotype was detected many times. The chain combines TRBV30 with TRBJ1-1; a weak D match, TRBD1 (5 bases). In germline, CDR1 is GTSNPN, CDR2 SVGIG (reference sequence). Trimming removed 0 bases from V and 5 bases from J, with 13 bases in between. The CDR3 length is 14 residues. This CDR3 reads CAWSVGQGDTEAFF. DNA of the CDR3: TGTGCCTGGAGTGTAGGGCAGGGCGATACTGAAGCTTTCTTT.

The chain joins TRBV27 to TRBJ1-3; a weak D match, TRBD1 (5 bases). CDR1 is MNHEY and CDR2 is SMNVEV in the germline V gene (reference sequence). V lost 5 bases, J lost 2 bases, and 16 bases lay in between. The CDR3 is 16 residues long. The CDR3 loop reads CASSPLGYRTGNTIYF. The CDR3 nucleotides are TGTGCCAGCAGTCCCCTGGGGTACAGGACTGGAAACACCATATATTTT.

This clonotype was observed a few times. The chain recombines TRBV28 with TRBJ2-7, with TRBD2 matching over 12 bases. The V gene end was trimmed by 6 bases and the J gene end by 5 bases; junction bases not matched to a gene: 8. The CDR3 is made up of 15 amino acids. Germline CDR1 is MDHEN and CDR2 is SYDVKM. The DNA for the CDR3 is TGTGCCAGCAGGACTAGCGGGAGACCCGGACACGAGCAGTACTTC. This translates into CASRTSGRPGHEQYF.

This clonotype was counted many times. This chain joins TRBV7-9 and TRBJ2-7, with TRBD1 matching 10 bases. V lost 4 bases and J lost 3; bases outside the gene matches: 6. Per the germline V gene, CDR1 is SEHNR and CDR2 is FQNEAQ (reference sequence). The CDR3 runs to 15 residues. CDR3 amino acids: CASSYPGQGNYEQYF. The CDR3 DNA follows: TGTGCCAGCAGCTATCCGGGACAGGGGAACTACGAGCAGTACTTC.

This clonotype was observed a handful of times. This chain connects TRBV29-1 to TRBJ1-1; a weak D match, TRBD1 (6 bases). There are 14 residues in the CDR3. V lost 6 bases and J lost 1, with 15 bases in between. Per the germline V gene, CDR1 is SQVTM and CDR2 is ANQGSEA. CDR3: CSVPPGHTNTEAFF. CDR3 nucleotide sequence: TGCAGCGTCCCACCGGGACACACGAACACTGAAGCTTTCTTT.